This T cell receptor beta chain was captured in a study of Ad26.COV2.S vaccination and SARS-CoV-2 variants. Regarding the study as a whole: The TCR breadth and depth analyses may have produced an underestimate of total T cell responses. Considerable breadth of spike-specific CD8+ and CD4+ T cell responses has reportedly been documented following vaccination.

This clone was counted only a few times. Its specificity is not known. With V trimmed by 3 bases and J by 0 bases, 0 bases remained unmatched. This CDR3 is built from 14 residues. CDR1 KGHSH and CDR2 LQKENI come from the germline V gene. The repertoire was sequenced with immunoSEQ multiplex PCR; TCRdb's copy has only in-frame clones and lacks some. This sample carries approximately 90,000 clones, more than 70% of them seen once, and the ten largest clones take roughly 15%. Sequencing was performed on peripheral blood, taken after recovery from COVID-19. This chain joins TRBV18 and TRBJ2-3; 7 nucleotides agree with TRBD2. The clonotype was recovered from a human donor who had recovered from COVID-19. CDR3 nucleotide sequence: TGTGCCAGCTCACCGGGGGGGAGCACAGATACGCAGTATTTT. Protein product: CASSPGGSTDTQYF.